This T cell receptor (beta chain) appears in the sequencing data of a study of regulatory T cells in long-lasting Graves disease. Time point: newly diagnosed GD, antithyroid drugs for less than 3 months. PBMC RNA was the source of the TCR library. Many counts were recorded for this clonotype. Libraries of TCR beta came from iRepertoire HTBI primers plus Arm-PCR of CDR3 regions. TCRdb independently ran MiXCR on the multiplex PCR reads; one entry per CDR3 protein. The table records 550,000 to 700,000 distinct CDR3 sequences, about 16% of them present only once. There are 15 residues in the CDR3. V lost 3 bases and J 0 bases, leaving 12 bases between the germline ends. CDR1 is SGHRS and CDR2 is YFSETQ in the germline V gene. The same sample was also studied in work on T cells in Graves' hyperthyroidism and ophthalmopathy. This second study notes: Each diagnosis was grounded in clinical symptoms, serum thyroxine and TRAb, thyroid ultrasound, and orbital computed tomography.

The rearrangement links TRBV5-1 to TRBJ1-1; D is uncertain. This clonotype was obtained from a man between 18 and 29 years old with Graves disease. The sample consisted of peripheral blood mononuclear cells (PBMCs), taken at new diagnosis, from a patient treated with antithyroid drugs. In nucleotides, the CDR3 is TGCGCCAGCAGCTCAGGACGGACCTTGAACACTGAAGCTTTCTTT. It yields the protein CASSSGRTLNTEAFF.